A selection of T cell receptor beta chains follows, all from one sample in a study of OX40 agonist ivuxolimab in advanced cancers. TCRdb keeps only in-frame clones here, not all; method: immunoSEQ multiplex PCR. The sample has 58,000 or so clones; more than 80% are singletons. Sequencing was performed on CD4+ or CD8+ T cells sorted from blood, taken in a trial of the OX40 agonist ivuxolimab. The receptors here all came from an adult with an advanced solid tumor such as melanoma, head and neck, liver or kidney cancer. CDR3s include the opening cysteine and the closing phenylalanine or tryptophan. D genes are given only for firm matches. Expanded clones are given a class, and other clones once, few, many or no size at all.

size: NA; D: NA; J: TRBJ2-6; V: TRBV19; CDR3: CASSIRRGAASGANVLTF; DNA: TGTGCCAGTAGTATTAGGAGGGGCGCGGCGTCTGGGGCCAACGTCCTGACTTTC
size: NA; D: NA; J: TRBJ1-1; V: TRBV6-5; CDR3: CASSYGGTEAFF; DNA: TGTGCCAGCAGTTACGGGGGAACTGAAGCTTTCTTT
size: once; D: NA; J: TRBJ2-1; V: TRBV27; CDR3: CASSLQGPSYNEQFF; DNA: TGTGCCAGCAGTTTGCAGGGGCCCTCCTACAATGAGCAGTTCTTC
size: NA; D: NA; J: TRBJ1-3; V: TRBV9; CDR3: CASSVGVSGNTIYF; DNA: TGTGCCAGCAGCGTAGGAGTCTCTGGAAACACCATATATTTT
size: NA; D: NA; J: TRBJ2-1; V: TRBV6-6; CDR3: CASSYSETYNEQFF; DNA: TGTGCCAGCAGTTACTCTGAGACTTACAATGAGCAGTTCTTC
size: NA; D: NA; J: TRBJ1-1; V: TRBV19; CDR3: CASSMGLGVMNTEAFF; DNA: TGTGCCAGTAGTATGGGGTTGGGGGTTATGAACACTGAAGCTTTCTTT
size: NA; D: NA; J: TRBJ2-3; V: TRBV4-1; CDR3: CASSPFGVAGARTDTQYF; DNA: TGCGCCAGCAGCCCCTTCGGAGTTGCGGGGGCCCGCACAGATACGCAGTATTTT
size: NA; D: NA; J: TRBJ1-2; V: TRBV18; CDR3: CASSPTPGSGYTF; DNA: TGTGCCAGCTCTCCCACGCCGGGGTCTGGCTACACCTTC
size: NA; D: NA; J: TRBJ2-2; V: TRBV7-3; CDR3: CASSLWAAGELFF; DNA: TGTGCCAGCAGCTTGTGGGCGGCCGGGGAGCTGTTTTTT
size: NA; D: NA; J: TRBJ2-7; V: TRBV30; CDR3: CAWSVGLRYGYDEQYF; DNA: TGTGCCTGGAGTGTAGGTCTTAGGTATGGGTACGACGAGCAGTACTTC
size: once; D: TRBD1; J: TRBJ2-1; V: TRBV28; CDR3: CASRMDRGLYNEQFF; DNA: TGTGCCAGCAGAATGGACAGGGGGCTCTACAATGAGCAGTTCTTC
size: NA; D: NA; J: TRBJ2-3; V: TRBV7-2; CDR3: CASSPGETDTQYF; DNA: TGTGCCAGCAGCCCCGGGGAAACAGATACGCAGTATTTT
size: NA; D: TRBD2; J: TRBJ2-5; V: TRBV9; CDR3: CASSPRGTTQETQYF; DNA: TGTGCCAGCAGCCCCCGGGGGACTACCCAAGAGACCCAGTACTTC
size: NA; D: NA; J: TRBJ2-5; V: TRBV5-6; CDR3: CASSLTVGVEETQYF; DNA: TGTGCCAGCAGCCTAACGGTGGGGGTGGAGGAGACCCAGTACTTC
size: NA; D: TRBD2; J: TRBJ2-1; V: TRBV5-1; CDR3: CASSRGLAGFRSSYNEQFF; DNA: TGCGCCAGCAGCCGTGGACTAGCGGGATTCCGGAGCTCCTACAATGAGCAGTTCTTC
size: NA; D: NA; J: TRBJ1-2; V: TRBV19; CDR3: CASSPSGRLRRGYTF; DNA: TGTGCCAGTAGCCCATCAGGGAGACTGCGGCGGGGCTACACCTTC
size: NA; D: NA; J: TRBJ2-7; V: TRBV11-1; CDR3: CASSSGRTYEQYF; DNA: TGTGCCAGCAGCTCCGGACGGACCTACGAGCAGTACTTC
size: once; D: TRBD1; J: TRBJ2-2; V: TRBV7-3; CDR3: CASSRIGQGTGELFF; DNA: TGTGCCAGCAGCAGAATCGGACAGGGGACCGGGGAGCTGTTTTTT
size: once; D: TRBD2; J: TRBJ2-1; V: TRBV6-5; CDR3: CASSLPSGDYNEQFF; DNA: TGTGCCAGCAGCTTACCTAGCGGAGACTACAATGAGCAGTTCTTC
size: NA; D: NA; J: TRBJ2-2; V: TRBV27; CDR3: CASSSYLDRLNTGELFF; DNA: TGTGCCAGCAGTTCCTACCTGGACAGATTGAACACCGGGGAGCTGTTTTTT
size: NA; D: NA; J: TRBJ1-5; V: TRBV19; CDR3: CASSIFARGNQPQHF; DNA: TGTGCCAGTAGTATTTTCGCCAGGGGCAATCAGCCCCAGCATTTT
size: once; D: NA; J: TRBJ2-7; V: TRBV30; CDR3: CASYGSRGIYEQYF; DNA: TGTGCCTCATATGGATCCAGGGGAATCTACGAGCAGTACTTC
size: NA; D: NA; J: TRBJ1-2; V: TRBV5-6; CDR3: CASSGPKWDYGYTF; DNA: TGTGCCAGCAGCGGACCGAAGTGGGACTATGGCTACACCTTC
size: once; D: TRBD1; J: TRBJ2-3; V: TRBV14; CDR3: CASSPWTGRDTQYF; DNA: TGTGCCAGCAGCCCTTGGACAGGCCGAGATACGCAGTATTTT
size: NA; D: NA; J: TRBJ2-5; V: TRBV12-5; CDR3: CASGLVLRSQQETQYF; DNA: TGTGCTAGTGGTTTGGTTCTCCGGAGTCAACAAGAGACCCAGTACTTC
size: NA; D: NA; J: TRBJ1-1; V: TRBV6-6; CDR3: CASTDNRDTEAFF; DNA: TGTGCCAGCACCGATAACAGGGACACTGAAGCTTTCTTT
size: NA; D: TRBD1; J: TRBJ2-5; V: TRBV7-2; CDR3: CASSGITGTEETQYF; DNA: TGTGCCAGCAGCGGTATTACCGGGACAGAAGAGACCCAGTACTTC
size: NA; D: NA; J: TRBJ2-5; V: TRBV10-3; CDR3: CAISGGGETQYF; DNA: TGTGCCATCAGTGGAGGGGGAGAGACCCAGTACTTC
size: NA; D: TRBD1; J: TRBJ1-6; V: TRBV2; CDR3: CASVRDSNSPLHF; DNA: TGTGCCAGCGTACGGGACAGTAATTCACCCCTCCACTTT
size: NA; D: NA; J: TRBJ2-7; V: TRBV5-4; CDR3: CASSLDRGASRDEQYF; DNA: TGTGCCAGCAGCTTGGATCGGGGCGCCTCTAGGGACGAGCAGTACTTC
size: NA; D: TRBD2; J: TRBJ2-1; V: TRBV30; CDR3: CAWNEGRTSGYNEQFF; DNA: TGTGCCTGGAACGAGGGCCGTACTAGCGGCTACAATGAGCAGTTCTTC
size: NA; D: NA; J: TRBJ1-5; V: TRBV7-8; CDR3: CASSLGIRDQPQHF; DNA: TGTGCCAGCAGCTTAGGGATCAGGGATCAGCCCCAGCATTTT
size: NA; D: NA; J: TRBJ2-7; V: TRBV10-2; CDR3: CASSRMGSSYEQYF; DNA: TGCGCCAGCAGCCGTATGGGCAGCTCCTACGAGCAGTACTTC
size: NA; D: TRBD1; J: TRBJ2-7; V: TRBV2; CDR3: CASSPGTGWREQYF; DNA: TGTGCCAGCAGCCCTGGGACAGGGTGGCGCGAGCAGTACTTC
size: NA; D: TRBD2; J: TRBJ2-7; V: TRBV4-1; CDR3: CASSLRQGTSGSSYEQYF; DNA: TGCGCCAGCAGCCTACGACAGGGGACTAGCGGGAGCTCCTACGAGCAGTACTTC
size: NA; D: NA; J: TRBJ2-2; V: TRBV7-8; CDR3: CASSLREFSGELFF; DNA: TGTGCCAGCAGCCTCCGGGAGTTTAGCGGGGAGCTGTTTTTT
size: NA; D: NA; J: TRBJ2-7; V: TRBV11-1; CDR3: CASSSLGGLRLLAAEQYF; DNA: TGTGCCAGCAGCTCCCTGGGGGGCTTGAGACTCCTGGCGGCCGAGCAGTACTTC
size: NA; D: TRBD1; J: TRBJ1-1; V: TRBV29-1; CDR3: CSVWDRAYTEAFF; DNA: TGCAGCGTTTGGGACAGGGCTTACACTGAAGCTTTCTTT
size: NA; D: TRBD2; J: TRBJ2-5; V: TRBV5-1; CDR3: CASSLGGVLAGIETQYF; DNA: TGCGCCAGCAGCTTGGGGGGAGTCCTAGCGGGAATAGAGACCCAGTACTTC
size: NA; D: TRBD1; J: TRBJ2-3; V: TRBV6-5; CDR3: CASSSGTGDLADTQYF; DNA: TGTGCCAGCAGTTCCGGGACAGGGGATCTCGCAGATACGCAGTATTTT
size: NA; D: TRBD1; J: TRBJ2-2; V: TRBV2; CDR3: CASSETGATGELFF; DNA: TGTGCCAGCAGCGAGACAGGGGCCACCGGGGAGCTGTTTTTT
size: once; D: TRBD2; J: TRBJ2-1; V: TRBV4-1; CDR3: CASSQVAGLAGVDEQFF; DNA: TGCGCCAGCAGCCAAGTTGCTGGACTAGCGGGAGTGGATGAGCAGTTCTTC
size: once; D: TRBD2; J: TRBJ2-2; V: TRBV4-3; CDR3: CASSQPAGANTGELFF; DNA: TGCGCCAGCAGCCAACCAGCGGGGGCCAACACCGGGGAGCTGTTTTTT
size: once; D: NA; J: TRBJ2-3; V: TRBV28; CDR3: CASRSRGTDTQYF; DNA: TGTGCCAGCCGGAGTAGGGGCACAGATACGCAGTATTTT
size: NA; D: NA; J: TRBJ1-5; V: TRBV21-1; CDR3: CASSTEGTSNQPQHF; DNA: TGTGCCAGCAGCACAGAGGGGACAAGCAATCAGCCCCAGCATTTT